Each of the 27 T cell receptor beta chains below was sequenced from the same sample in a study of blood T cell repertoires in COVID-19. Sequencing used immunoSEQ multiplex PCR; TCRdb keeps in-frame clones, though not all of them. The table has a few hundred thousand clones, approximately 90% seen once. The source material was peripheral blood. These receptors originate from a woman aged 50 to 60 who had recovered from COVID-19.

The chain carries TRBV7-9 and TRBJ2-1; 12 nucleotides line up with TRBD2. The germline gives CDR1 SEHNR, CDR2 FQNEAQ (reference sequence). After removal of 6 bases from V and 6 bases from J, the junction contained 6 bases not matched to a gene. The CDR3 is 15 residues long. CDR3 sequence (DNA): TGTGCCAGCAGTTCCACTAGCGGGAGGCCCAATGAGCAGTTCTTC. Translation: CASSSTSGRPNEQFF.

The chain carries TRBV7-2 and TRBJ1-5; weak D call: TRBD1 (5 bases). The V gene lost 4 bases and the J gene lost 5 bases, with 6 bases spanning the gap. Germline V gene data show CDR1 as SGHTA and CDR2 as FQGNSA. This CDR3 region has 12 residues. The CDR3 coding sequence is TGTGCCAGCAGCTCAGGGTATCAGCCCCAGCATTTT. This sequence encodes CASSSGYQPQHF.

CDR3 bases: TGTGCCTGTCGCGGGCTAAGGAACTATGGCTACACCTTC. Translation: CACRGLRNYGYTF. The rearrangement joins TRBV30 to TRBJ1-2, with D unclear. Trimming stripped 6 bases from V and 2 bases from J, with 13 bases between. The CDR3 spans 13 residues. The germline CDR1 and CDR2 sequences are GTSNPN and SVGIG (reference sequence). The full variable domain, with the rest looked up from reference TRBV30 and TRBJ1-2, is SQTIHQWPATLVQPVGSPLSLECTVEGTSNPNLYWYRQAAGRGLQLLFYSVGIGQISSEVPQNLSASRPQDRQFILSSKKLLLSDSGFYLCACRGLRNYGYTFGSGTRLTVV.

V gene TRBV11-3 combines with J gene TRBJ2-5, with D hard to call. Trimming shortened V by 5 bases and J by 2 bases, and 9 bases separated the two germline ends. Germline CDR1 is SGHNT and CDR2 is YENEEA. This CDR3 is 13 amino acids long. The CDR3, as DNA: TGTGCCAGCAGCCGACACTTACAAGAGACCCAGTACTTC. As protein: CASSRHLQETQYF. Drawing the rest from reference TRBV11-3 and TRBJ2-5, the complete variable domain is EAGVVQSPRYKIIEKKQPVAFWCNPISGHNTLYWYLQNLGQGPELLIRYENEEAVDDSQLPKDRFSAERLKGVDSTLKIQPAELGDSAVYLCASSRHLQETQYFGPGTRLLVL.

The V and J genes are TRBV6-4 and TRBJ2-1, with D maybe TRBD2 (6 bases). Germline values: CDR1 MRHNA, CDR2 SNTAGT. This CDR3 is built from 14 residues. Between the trimmed V and J ends, which lost 0 bases and 9 bases, there was a span of 12 bases. The CDR3 DNA reads TGTGCCAGCAGTGACTCAATCGGGGGTGGTGAGCAGTTCTTC. Translating gives CASSDSIGGGEQFF.

The chain carries TRBV2 and TRBJ2-7; possibly TRBD2 for D (5 bases). CDR1 and CDR2 (germline): SNHLY, FYNNEI. Trimming pared 8 bases from V and 4 bases from J, leaving 15 bases between. The CDR3 length is 13 residues. In DNA form, the CDR3 reads TGTGCCAGCGGGGAGCACGGCAGATACGAGCAGTACTTC. Encoded protein: CASGEHGRYEQYF.

The DNA for the CDR3 is TGCGCCAGCAGCCCATTTTCTAGCGGCGGGGGGGGCACAGATACGCAGTATTTT. Encoded protein: CASSPFSSGGGGTDTQYF. The chain carries TRBV4-1 and TRBJ2-3; 9 bases align to TRBD2. Germline V CDR1 and CDR2: MGHRA, YSYEKL. After removal of 4 bases from V and 1 base from J, the junction contained 12 bases not matched to a gene. This CDR3 is 18 amino acids long.

This sequence joins TRBV28 and TRBJ1-5, with 9 positions matching TRBD1. J gave up 7 bases and V 7 bases, and 8 bases lay outside the gene matches. Germline CDR1 MDHEN, CDR2 SYDVKM. There are 14 residues in the CDR3. The CDR3 DNA is TGTGCCAGCACCCAGGGACAGGGTTACCAGCCCCAGCATTTT. Amino acid sequence: CASTQGQGYQPQHF.

This chain uses TRBV28 with TRBJ1-6, with TRBD1 matching over 8 bases. The CDR3 runs 15 residues. CDR1 MDHEN and CDR2 SYDVKM come from the germline V gene. V lost 5 bases and J lost 10; bases outside the gene matches: 10. The CDR3 loop reads CASSPLGQGGSPLHF. The DNA of the CDR3 is TGTGCCAGCAGTCCCTTAGGACAGGGCGGCTCACCCCTCCACTTT.

The chain has TRBV10-3 and TRBJ1-1; the D gene is possibly TRBD1 (6 bases). The CDR3 totals 16 residues. From germline, CDR1 is ENHRY and CDR2 SYGVKD. V lost 4 bases, J lost 5 bases, and 20 bases lay in between. As DNA, the CDR3 is TGTGCCATCAGTGTTGAACGCGGGGGGCGAAGGACTGAAGCTTTCTTT. Protein: CAISVERGGRRTEAFF.

This chain joins TRBV5-4 and TRBJ2-7; D unclear. CDR1 SGHNT and CDR2 YYREEE come from the germline V gene (reference sequence). V lost 4 bases to trimming and J lost 0 bases, with 5 bases between them. The CDR3 consists of 12 residues. The CDR3: CASSTSSYEQYF. The CDR3 DNA follows: TGTGCCAGCAGCACGAGCTCCTACGAGCAGTACTTC.

The V gene is TRBV6-5, the J gene TRBJ2-7; D gene ambiguous. CDR3 size: 13 residues. V lost 7 bases and J 3 bases, leaving 13 bases between the germline ends. Germline assignment: CDR1 MNHEY and CDR2 SVGAGI. In DNA form, the CDR3 reads TGTGCCAGCAAGAATTTAAGGAGCTACGAGCAGTACTTC. Translated, it gives CASKNLRSYEQYF.

The chain combines TRBV7-2 with TRBJ2-5; 10 nucleotides agree with TRBD1. CDR3 length: 14 residues. CDR1 and CDR2 from the germline V gene are SGHTA and FQGNSA. Germline trimming cut 5 bases from V and 5 bases from J; bases unmatched to any gene: 5. Here the CDR3 reads CASSRDRGGETQYF. The DNA of the CDR3 is TGTGCCAGCAGCCGGGACAGGGGAGGTGAGACCCAGTACTTC. The entire variable domain, with the rest obtained from reference TRBV7-2 and TRBJ2-5, is as follows: GAGVSQSPSNKVTEKGKDVELRCDPISGHTALYWYRQSLGQGLEFLIYFQGNSAPDKSGLPSDRFSAERTGGSVSTLTIQRTQQEDSAVYLCASSRDRGGETQYFGPGTRLLVL.

The chain joins TRBV4-1 to TRBJ2-1; the match to TRBD2 covers 8 bases. This CDR3 has 14 amino acids. With V trimmed by 0 bases and J by 10 bases, 5 bases remained unmatched. Germline lookup yields CDR1 MGHRA and CDR2 YSYEKL. CDR3 nucleotides: TGCGCCAGCAGCCAAGAGGGGGCGGGGGGCGAGCAGTTCTTC. Its protein product is CASSQEGAGGEQFF.

This chain uses TRBV5-4 with TRBJ2-3; 8 nucleotides line up with TRBD2. This CDR3 has 14 amino acids. V was clipped by 5 bases and J by 6 bases; unmatched bases: 8. In germline, CDR1 is SGHNT, CDR2 YYREEE (reference sequence). CDR3: CASSPRGGMDTQYF. The CDR3 nucleotides are TGTGCCAGCAGTCCTCGGGGGGGGATGGATACGCAGTATTTT.

This clone occurred many times. V usage is TRBV19 and J usage is TRBJ2-3; TRBD1 aligns across 7 bases. Germline values: CDR1 LNHDA, CDR2 SQIVND (reference sequence). The trim removed 8 bases at V and 0 bases at J, leaving 5 bases unmatched. The CDR3 is 14 amino acids. As DNA, the CDR3 is TGTGCCAGTCGCACAGGGGCGAGCACAGATACGCAGTATTTT. Amino acids: CASRTGASTDTQYF.

This chain links TRBV6-5 with TRBJ1-2; 8 bases map to TRBD1. Germline V gene sequence: CDR1 MNHEY, CDR2 SVGAGI. The V gene end was trimmed by 5 bases and the J gene end by 1 base; junction bases not matched to a gene: 3. The CDR3 is 14 amino acids. Here the CDR3 reads CASSRDRYNYGYTF. CDR3 sequence (DNA): TGTGCCAGCAGTCGGGACAGGTATAACTATGGCTACACCTTC.

The chain carries TRBV5-4 and TRBJ2-2, with 8 bases matching TRBD2. The CDR3 has 16 residues. CDR1 and CDR2 (germline): SGHNT, YYREEE (reference sequence). V shed 3 bases, J shed 6 bases, and the junction held 10 bases outside the gene matches. The CDR3 DNA reads TGTGCCAGCAGCTCGGGAGGGGGAGGGCTCTCCGGGGAGCTGTTTTTT. Translation: CASSSGGGGLSGELFF.

The chain couples TRBV7-9 to TRBJ1-3; perhaps TRBD1 as D (5 bases). The CDR3 spans 14 residues. CDR1 and CDR2 from the germline V gene are SEHNR and FQNEAQ (reference sequence). V shed 1 base and J shed 3 bases, with 7 bases lying between them. The CDR3 coding sequence is TGTGCCAGCAGCTTAGGGGGCTATGGAAACACCATATATTTT. Protein: CASSLGGYGNTIYF.

The genes are TRBV24-1 and TRBJ2-3; 7 nucleotides line up with TRBD1. The germline gives CDR1 KGHDR, CDR2 SFDVKD. After removal of 4 bases from V and 2 bases from J, the junction contained 8 bases not matched to a gene. The CDR3 sequence is 16 residues long. The CDR3 is CATSDSGQTLTDTQYF. The CDR3 DNA is TGTGCCACCAGTGACTCGGGACAGACCCTCACAGATACGCAGTATTTT.

The chain uses TRBV2 and TRBJ1-5, with no clear D. The CDR3 length is 12 residues. Per the germline V gene, CDR1 is SNHLY and CDR2 is FYNNEI. The V and J ends lost 6 bases and 6 bases respectively, with 9 bases between them. The CDR3 here is CASSLTLQPQHF. The CDR3 nucleotides read TGTGCCAGCAGCTTGACACTTCAGCCCCAGCATTTT.

The V and J genes are TRBV5-1 and TRBJ2-5, with D tentatively TRBD1 (7 bases). CDR1 is SGHRS and CDR2 is YFSETQ in the germline V gene. Trimming took 4 bases from V and 0 from J, leaving 13 bases between them. The CDR3 sequence is 15 residues long. This chain's CDR3 is CASSPDRTNQETQYF. Written as DNA, the CDR3 is TGCGCCAGCAGCCCGGACAGGACTAACCAAGAGACCCAGTACTTC.

The chain has TRBV25-1 and TRBJ1-4; 9 bases fit TRBD1. The CDR3 consists of 13 residues. The V and J ends lost 6 bases and 7 bases, in that order; junction bases with no gene match: 3. Per the germline V gene, CDR1 is MGHDK and CDR2 is SYGVNS. The CDR3 DNA reads as TGTGCCAGCAGGGGACAGGGCGCTGAAAAACTGTTTTTT. Its protein product is CASRGQGAEKLFF.

The genes are TRBV5-1 and TRBJ2-1, with 12 bases aligning to TRBD2. Trimming cost V 6 bases and J 6 bases; bases outside gene matches: 4. Germline CDR1 reads SGHRS; CDR2 reads YFSETQ. The CDR3 spans 14 residues. For the CDR3, the DNA is TGCGCCAGCAAAAGACTAGCGGGGGTCAATGAGCAGTTCTTC. It encodes CASKRLAGVNEQFF.

In nucleotides, the CDR3 is TGCGCCAGCAGCTCGAGTTCAGGGGGCACAGATACGCAGTATTTT. Its translation is CASSSSSGGTDTQYF. V usage is TRBV5-1 and J usage is TRBJ2-3; the D gene is possibly TRBD1 (6 bases). The CDR3 is made up of 15 amino acids. Trimming took off 3 bases at V and 1 base at J, with 12 bases between the two ends. The germline gives CDR1 SGHRS, CDR2 YFSETQ.

The rearrangement uses TRBV27 and TRBJ2-3, with D perhaps TRBD2 (7 bases). The CDR3 runs 14 residues. Between the trimmed V and J ends, which lost 8 bases and 3 bases, there was a span of 15 bases. From germline, CDR1 is MNHEY and CDR2 SMNVEV (reference sequence). DNA for the CDR3: TGTGCCAGCCATAGAGCGGGGACAACAGATACGCAGTATTTT. Protein product: CASHRAGTTDTQYF.

CDR3 sequence: CASSPGEYEQYF. In nucleotides, the CDR3 is TGTGCCAGCAGCCCCGGGGAGTACGAGCAGTACTTC. V is TRBV9 and J is TRBJ2-7; maybe TRBD2 (5 bases). With 4 bases removed from V and 4 bases from J, the gap between germline ends came to 9 bases. Germline values: CDR1 SGDLS, CDR2 YYNGEE. This CDR3 comprises 12 residues.